This T cell receptor (beta chain) was captured by sequencing in a study of monozygotic twins with inflammatory bowel disease. A 6-nucleotide sample barcode was carried by the UMIs, which template switching added. TCRdb reprocessed the 5' RACE reads and stores each CDR3 protein as one record, lacking DNA. This repertoire includes tens of thousands of distinct CDR3 sequences. This CDR3 has 12 residues. Looked up from germline, CDR1 is SGHRS and CDR2 is YFSETQ. The sequencing input was blood. This sequence was found in a human donor with ulcerative colitis or Crohn's disease, or a healthy co-twin of an affected twin (not recorded which). The rearrangement uses TRBV5-1 and TRBJ1-1; TCRdb's D gene call, TRBD1, goes unchecked for lack of DNA. CDR3 loop: CASSDDRGEAFF.